This T cell receptor (beta chain) was recovered during a study of blood T cell repertoires in COVID-19. The assay was immunoSEQ multiplex PCR, and TCRdb's table has in-frame clones only and misses some. The data show tens of thousands of clones, 70% to 85% seen once. Germline CDR1 reads MNHEY; CDR2 reads SVGEGT. The CDR3 is 13 residues long. V shed 5 bases and J shed 6 bases, with 12 bases lying between them. Specimen: peripheral blood. The chain is built from TRBV6-2 or TRBV6-3 and TRBJ2-3; D uncertain. The TCR originated in a woman aged 80 or over with acute or convalescent COVID-19. This chain's CDR3 is CASSVRVPDTQYF. The CDR3 nucleotides read TGTGCCAGCAGTGTCCGCGTCCCCGATACGCAGTATTTT.